This TCR beta chain was recorded in a study of naive and memory T cell subsets. A UMI-containing oligonucleotide was joined by 3' ligation to the TCR cDNA template. Whole blood, over 2 ml, came from adult healthy volunteers. This clonotype was seen many times. The SP2 primer and nested alpha and beta constant region primers amplified ligated cDNA in four rounds. TCRdb re-analysed the 5' RACE reads in MiXCR, keeping a single row per CDR3 protein. The sample shows some 60,000 distinct CDR3 sequences, approximately 8.5% of them seen only once. This receptor was obtained from a female donor in good health.

For the CDR3, the DNA is TGTGCCAGCAGCCAAGATGAGGGGGGGGGCTACACCTTC. Translating gives CASSQDEGGGYTF. The chain carries TRBV4-2 and TRBJ1-2; perhaps TRBD1 as D (6 bases). The ends were cut back, 0 bases at V and 8 bases at J, with 10 bases in the middle. The CDR3 length is 13 residues. The V gene's germline CDR1 is LGHNA and CDR2 YNFKEQ.